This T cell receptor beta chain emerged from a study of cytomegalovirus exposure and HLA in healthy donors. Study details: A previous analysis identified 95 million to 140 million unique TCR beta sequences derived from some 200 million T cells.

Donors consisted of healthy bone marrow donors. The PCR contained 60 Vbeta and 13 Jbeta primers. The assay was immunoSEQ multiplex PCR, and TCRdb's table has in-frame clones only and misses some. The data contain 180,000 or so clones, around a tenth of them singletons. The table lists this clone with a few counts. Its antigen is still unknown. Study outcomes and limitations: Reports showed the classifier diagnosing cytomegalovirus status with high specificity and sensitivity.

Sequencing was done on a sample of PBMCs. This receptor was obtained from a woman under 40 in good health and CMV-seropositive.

CDR3 amino acids: CAWETGVKWETQYF. The DNA for the CDR3 is TGTGCCTGGGAAACAGGGGTTAAGTGGGAGACCCAGTACTTC. The V and J genes are TRBV30 and TRBJ2-5, with 7 bases identical to TRBD1. V was clipped by 5 bases and J by 5 bases; unmatched bases: 11. The CDR3 sequence is 14 residues long. CDR1 and CDR2 from the germline V gene are GTSNPN and SVGIG (reference sequence).